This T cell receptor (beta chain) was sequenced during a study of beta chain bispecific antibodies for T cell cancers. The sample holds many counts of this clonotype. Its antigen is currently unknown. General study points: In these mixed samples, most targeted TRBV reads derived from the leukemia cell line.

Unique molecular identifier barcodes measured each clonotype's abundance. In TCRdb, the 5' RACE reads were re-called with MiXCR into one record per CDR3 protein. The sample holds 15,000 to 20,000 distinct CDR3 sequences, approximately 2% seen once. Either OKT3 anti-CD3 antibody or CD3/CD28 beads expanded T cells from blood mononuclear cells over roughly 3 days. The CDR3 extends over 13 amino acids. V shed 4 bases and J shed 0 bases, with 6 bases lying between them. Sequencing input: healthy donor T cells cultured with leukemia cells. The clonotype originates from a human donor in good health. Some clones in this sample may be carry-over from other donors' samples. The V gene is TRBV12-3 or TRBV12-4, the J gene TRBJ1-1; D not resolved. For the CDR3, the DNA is TGTGCCAGCAGTTCTACAGTGAACACTGAAGCTTTCTTT. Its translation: CASSSTVNTEAFF.